The 9 T cell receptor beta chains below all came from one sample that was sequenced in a study of T cells in Graves' hyperthyroidism and ophthalmopathy. The TCR beta CDR3 regions underwent amplification using RNA transcripts as the source. The HTBI primer set was used in a first-round RT-PCR of the TCR CDR3. MiXCR, run by TCRdb on the multiplex PCR reads, gives a single entry per CDR3 protein. The table records about 640,000 distinct CDR3 sequences, around 21% of them present only once. What was sequenced was blood. Receptors were obtained from a man aged 30 to 45 with Graves' ophthalmopathy.

There are a few counts of this clonotype. The chain recombines TRBV7-2 with TRBJ1-5, with TRBD1 as a possible D gene (5 bases). The CDR3 extends over 16 amino acids. Trimming left V 4 bases short and J 1 base short, with 14 bases between. Germline V lookup: CDR1 SGHTA, CDR2 FQGNSA. The CDR3, as DNA: TGTGCCAGCAGCTATGGGGGAGGGGCCAGCAATCAGCCCCAGCATTTT. This sequence encodes CASSYGGGASNQPQHF.

Many counts were recorded for this clonotype. The chain recombines TRBV7-8 with TRBJ2-4, with D perhaps matching TRBD1 (6 bases). The CDR3 consists of 15 residues. Germline V CDR1 and CDR2: SGHVS, FQNEAQ. Trimming pared 2 bases from V and 6 bases from J, leaving 14 bases between. The CDR3 protein is CASSLIGTQGNIQYF. CDR3 nucleotide sequence: TGTGCCAGCAGCTTAATAGGCACACAGGGAAACATTCAGTACTTC.

There are a few counts of this clonotype. The chain couples TRBV27 to TRBJ1-4; 9 positions match TRBD1. The germline V gene encodes CDR1 MNHEY and CDR2 SMNVEV (reference sequence). This CDR3 comprises 15 residues. Unmatched junction bases numbered 10, after V lost 5 bases and J lost 9 bases. The CDR3 region is CASSHTSGQGKKLFF. DNA for the CDR3: TGTGCCAGCAGTCATACCTCTGGACAGGGGAAAAAACTGTTTTTT.

There are many counts of this clonotype. The V gene is TRBV24-1, the J gene TRBJ2-7; TRBD1 aligns across 9 bases. The J segment lost 4 bases and the V segment lost 3 bases, leaving 0 bases of the junction unmatched. This CDR3 region has 13 residues. Looked up from germline, CDR1 is KGHDR and CDR2 is SFDVKD. As DNA, the CDR3 is TGTGCCACCAGTGATGGGACAGGGTACGAGCAGTACTTC. Protein: CATSDGTGYEQYF.

On this clonotype: This could be a read error, since a much larger clone is one nucleotide away. This rearrangement joins TRBV4-3 to TRBJ2-7, with 7 bases that match TRBD2. The length of the CDR3 is 16 residues. Trimming removed 2 bases from V and 4 bases from J; junction bases left unmatched: 11. CDR1 and CDR2 (germline): LGHNA, YSLEER. CDR3 residues: CASSQRLSGGFYEQYF. Here the CDR3 DNA reads TGCGCCAGCAGCCAAAGGCTGTCGGGAGGTTTTTACGAGCAGTACTTC.

The sample holds one count of this clonotype. This may arise from a read error, as a much more abundant clone is one base away. V is TRBV18 and J is TRBJ1-5; TRBD1 matches at 11 bases. Germline V gives CDR1 KGHSH, CDR2 LQKENI. J was trimmed by 6 bases and V by 3 bases; bases with no gene match: 1. This CDR3 is built from 14 residues. In nucleotides, the CDR3 is TGTGCCAGCTCACCGGACAGGGGGCCTCAGCCCCAGCATTTT. It specifies CASSPDRGPQPQHF.

J is TRBJ2-2 and V is TRBV18; TRBD1 might be the D (6 bases). The CDR3 totals 15 residues. Trimming took 5 bases from V and 4 from J, leaving 14 bases between them. Germline loops: CDR1 KGHSH, CDR2 LQKENI. CDR3 sequence reads: CASSYNRAGTGELFF. The CDR3 coding sequence is TGTGCCAGCTCATACAACAGGGCGGGCACCGGGGAGCTGTTTTTT.

V gene TRBV11-2 combines with J gene TRBJ2-2, with D perhaps TRBD2 (6 bases). Germline CDR1 reads SGHAT; CDR2 reads FQNNGV. This CDR3 is 17 amino acids long. V dropped 5 bases and J dropped 5 bases, with 21 bases sitting between them. CDR3 residues: CASSPQDGGSGTGELFF. The CDR3 coding sequence is TGTGCCAGCAGCCCGCAAGATGGGGGGTCGGGGACCGGGGAGCTGTTTTTT.

This clonotype was observed a few times. The rearrangement joins TRBV20-1 to TRBJ1-4, with 7 bases fitting TRBD1. V gave up 3 bases and J gave up 3 bases; unmatched junction bases: 4. Germline assignment: CDR1 DFQATT and CDR2 SNEGSKA (reference sequence). The CDR3 extends over 14 amino acids. The CDR3 protein is CSASWGTANEKLFF. CDR3 coding DNA: TGCAGTGCTAGTTGGGGGACAGCTAATGAAAAACTGTTTTTT.